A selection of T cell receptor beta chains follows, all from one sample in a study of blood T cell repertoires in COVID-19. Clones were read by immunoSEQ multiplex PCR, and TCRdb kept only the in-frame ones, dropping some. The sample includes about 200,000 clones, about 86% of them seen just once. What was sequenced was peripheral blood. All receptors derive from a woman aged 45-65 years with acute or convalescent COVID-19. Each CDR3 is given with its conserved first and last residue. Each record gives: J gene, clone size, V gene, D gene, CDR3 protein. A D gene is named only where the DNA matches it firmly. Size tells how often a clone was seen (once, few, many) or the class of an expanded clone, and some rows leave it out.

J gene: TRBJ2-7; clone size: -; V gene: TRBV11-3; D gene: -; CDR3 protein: CASSLDGGAEQYF
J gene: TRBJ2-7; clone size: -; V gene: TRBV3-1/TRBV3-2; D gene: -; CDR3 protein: CASSQRQGGEQYF
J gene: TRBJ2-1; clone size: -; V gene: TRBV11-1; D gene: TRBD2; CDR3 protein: CASSPQTSGNEQFF
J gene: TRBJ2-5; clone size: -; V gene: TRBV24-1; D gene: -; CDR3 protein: CATSEQYQETQYF
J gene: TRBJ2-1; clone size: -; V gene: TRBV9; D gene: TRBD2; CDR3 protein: CASSTSGGGNEQFF
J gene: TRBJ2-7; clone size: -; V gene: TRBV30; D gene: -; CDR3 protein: CAWSGSRTDVYEQYF
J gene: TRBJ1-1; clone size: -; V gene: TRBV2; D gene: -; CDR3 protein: CASNGQGKFTEAFF
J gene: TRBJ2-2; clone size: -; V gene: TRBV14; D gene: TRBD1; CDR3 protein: CASSRDRGPDTGELFF
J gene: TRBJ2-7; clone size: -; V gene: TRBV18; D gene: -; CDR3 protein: CASSPLGEEQYF
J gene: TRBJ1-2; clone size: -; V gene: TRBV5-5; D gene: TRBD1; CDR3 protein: CASSGQGTNYGYTF
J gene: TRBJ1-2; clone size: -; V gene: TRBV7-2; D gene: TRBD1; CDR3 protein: CASSFSQGARGYTF
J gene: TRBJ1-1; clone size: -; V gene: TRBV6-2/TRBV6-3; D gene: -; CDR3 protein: CASSAEGLVPEAFF
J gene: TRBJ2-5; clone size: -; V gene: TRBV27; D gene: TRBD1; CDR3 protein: CASSFRGLETQYF
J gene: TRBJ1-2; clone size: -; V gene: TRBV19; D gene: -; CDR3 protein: CASSILLGGYGYTF
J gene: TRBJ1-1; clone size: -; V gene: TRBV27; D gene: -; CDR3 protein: CASLDRNTEAFF
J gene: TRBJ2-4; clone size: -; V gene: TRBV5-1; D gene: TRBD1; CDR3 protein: CASKPAGGSYIQYF
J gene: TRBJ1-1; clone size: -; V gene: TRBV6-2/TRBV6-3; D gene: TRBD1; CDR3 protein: CASSKFLGGVNTEAFF
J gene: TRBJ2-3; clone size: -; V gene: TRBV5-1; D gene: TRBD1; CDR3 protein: CASSPWTGTDTQYF
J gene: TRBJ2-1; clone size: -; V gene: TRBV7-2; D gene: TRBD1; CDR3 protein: CASSLGTGGRNEQFF
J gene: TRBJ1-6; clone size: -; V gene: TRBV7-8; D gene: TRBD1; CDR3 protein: CASSRGQGGSSPLHF
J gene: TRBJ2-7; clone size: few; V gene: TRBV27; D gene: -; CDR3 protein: CASSPFGSEQYF
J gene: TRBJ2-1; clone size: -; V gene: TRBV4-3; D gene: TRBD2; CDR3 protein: CASSLLFSGSPPSYNEQFF
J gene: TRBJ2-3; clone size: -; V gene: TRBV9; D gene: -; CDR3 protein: CASSVHRQGSDTQYF
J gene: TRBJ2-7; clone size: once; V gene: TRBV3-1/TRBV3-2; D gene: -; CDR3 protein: CASSQGRVYEQYF
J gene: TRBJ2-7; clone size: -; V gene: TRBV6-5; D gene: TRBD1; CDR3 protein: CAAGGEYYEQYF